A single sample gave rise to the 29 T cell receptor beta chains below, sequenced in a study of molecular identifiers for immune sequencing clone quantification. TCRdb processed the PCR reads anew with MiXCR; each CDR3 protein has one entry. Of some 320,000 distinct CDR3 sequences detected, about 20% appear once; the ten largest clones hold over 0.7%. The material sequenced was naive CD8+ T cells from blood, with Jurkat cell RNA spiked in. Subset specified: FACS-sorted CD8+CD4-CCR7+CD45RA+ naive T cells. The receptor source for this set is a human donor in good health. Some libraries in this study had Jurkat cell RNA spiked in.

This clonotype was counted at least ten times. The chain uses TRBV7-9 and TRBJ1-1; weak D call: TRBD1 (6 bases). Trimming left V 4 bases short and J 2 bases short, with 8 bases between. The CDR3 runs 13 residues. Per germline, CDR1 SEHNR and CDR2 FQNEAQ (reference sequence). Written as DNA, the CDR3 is TGTGCCAGCAGCTCGGGACAAAACACTGAAGCTTTCTTT. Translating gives CASSSGQNTEAFF.

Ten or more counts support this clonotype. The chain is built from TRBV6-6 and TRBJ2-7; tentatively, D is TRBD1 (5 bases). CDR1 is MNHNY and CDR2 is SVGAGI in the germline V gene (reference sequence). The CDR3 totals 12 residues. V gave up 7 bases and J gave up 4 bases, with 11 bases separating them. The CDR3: CASKQTEYEQYF. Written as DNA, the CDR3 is TGTGCCAGCAAACAGACAGAGTACGAGCAGTACTTC.

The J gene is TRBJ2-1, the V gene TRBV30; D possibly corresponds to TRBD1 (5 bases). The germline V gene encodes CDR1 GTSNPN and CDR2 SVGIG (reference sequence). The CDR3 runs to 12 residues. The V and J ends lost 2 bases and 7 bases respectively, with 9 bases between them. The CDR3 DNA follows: TGTGCCTGGAGTCCCCAGGGAAATGAGCAGTTCTTC. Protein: CAWSPQGNEQFF.

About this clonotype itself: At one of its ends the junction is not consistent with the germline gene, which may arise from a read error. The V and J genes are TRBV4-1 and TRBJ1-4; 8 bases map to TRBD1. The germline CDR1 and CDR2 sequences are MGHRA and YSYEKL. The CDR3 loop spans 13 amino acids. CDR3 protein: CASSQDKTRDRLF. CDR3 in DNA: TGCGCCAGCAGCCAAGATAAGACCCGGGACAGGCTTTTT.

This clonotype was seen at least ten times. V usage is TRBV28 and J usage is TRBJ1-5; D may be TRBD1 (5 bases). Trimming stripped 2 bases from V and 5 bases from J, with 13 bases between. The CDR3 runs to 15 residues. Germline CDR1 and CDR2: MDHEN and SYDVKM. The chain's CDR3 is CASSLRARDDQPQHF. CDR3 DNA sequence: TGTGCCAGCAGTTTAAGGGCGAGGGACGATCAGCCCCAGCATTTT. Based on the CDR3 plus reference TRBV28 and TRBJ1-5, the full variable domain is DVKVTQSSRYLVKRTGEKVFLECVQDMDHENMFWYRQDPGLGLRLIYFSYDVKMKEKGDIPEGYSVSREKKERFSLILESASTNQTSMYLCASSLRARDDQPQHFGDGTRLSIL.

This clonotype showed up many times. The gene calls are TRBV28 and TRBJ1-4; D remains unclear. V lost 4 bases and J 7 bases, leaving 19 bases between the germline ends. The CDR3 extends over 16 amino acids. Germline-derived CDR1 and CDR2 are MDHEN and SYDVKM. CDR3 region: CASSSRQRAWTEKLFF. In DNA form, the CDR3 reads TGTGCCAGCAGTTCCAGGCAACGGGCCTGGACTGAAAAACTGTTTTTT.

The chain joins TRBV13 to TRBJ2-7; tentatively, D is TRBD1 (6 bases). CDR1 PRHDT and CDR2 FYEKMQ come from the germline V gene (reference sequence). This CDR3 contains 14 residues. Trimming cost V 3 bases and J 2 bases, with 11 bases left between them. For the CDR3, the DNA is TGTGCCAGCAGCTTGGGGGACATAACCTACGAGCAGTACTTC. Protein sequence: CASSLGDITYEQYF.

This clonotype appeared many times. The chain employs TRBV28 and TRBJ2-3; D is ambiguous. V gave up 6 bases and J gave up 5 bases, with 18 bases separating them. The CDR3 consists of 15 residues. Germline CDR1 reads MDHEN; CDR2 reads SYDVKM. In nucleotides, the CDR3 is TGTGCCAGCAGACCGACTGGTAGGGTTGGAGATACGCAGTATTTT. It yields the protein CASRPTGRVGDTQYF.

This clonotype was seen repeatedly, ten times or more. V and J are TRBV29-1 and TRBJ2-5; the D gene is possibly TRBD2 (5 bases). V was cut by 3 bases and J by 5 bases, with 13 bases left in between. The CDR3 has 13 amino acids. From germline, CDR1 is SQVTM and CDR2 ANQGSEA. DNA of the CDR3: TGCAGCGTTGAGGTTCCGGGGTGGGAGACCCAGTACTTC. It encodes CSVEVPGWETQYF.

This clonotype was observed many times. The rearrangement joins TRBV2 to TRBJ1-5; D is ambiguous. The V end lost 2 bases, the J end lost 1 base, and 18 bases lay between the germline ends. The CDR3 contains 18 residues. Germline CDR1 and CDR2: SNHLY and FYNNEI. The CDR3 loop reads CASSERNAPENSNQPQHF. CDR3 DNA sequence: TGTGCCAGCAGTGAACGAAATGCCCCCGAAAACAGCAATCAGCCCCAGCATTTT.

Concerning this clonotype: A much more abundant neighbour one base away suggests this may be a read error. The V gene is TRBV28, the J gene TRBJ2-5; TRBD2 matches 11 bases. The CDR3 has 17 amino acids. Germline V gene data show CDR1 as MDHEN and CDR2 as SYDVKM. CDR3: CASRPSSLAGGLETQHF. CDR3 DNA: TGTGCCAGCAGGCCCTCCAGCCTAGCGGGAGGCTTGGAGACCCAGCACTTC. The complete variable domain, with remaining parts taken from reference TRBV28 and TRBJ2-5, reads DVKVTQSSRYLVKRTGEKVFLECVQDMDHENMFWYRQDPGLGLRLIYFSYDVKMKEKGDIPEGYSVSREKKERFSLILESASTNQTSMYLCASRPSSLAGGLETQHFGPGTRLLVL.

The CDR3 reads CASSVVYRTEYNEQFF. The CDR3 DNA is TGTGCCAGCAGCGTAGTGTACCGGACAGAATACAATGAGCAGTTCTTC. The chain carries TRBV9 and TRBJ2-1; D possibly corresponds to TRBD1 (6 bases). This CDR3 is 16 amino acids long. V was trimmed by 0 bases and J by 4 bases, leaving 14 bases between them. The germline CDR1 and CDR2 sequences are SGDLS and YYNGEE.

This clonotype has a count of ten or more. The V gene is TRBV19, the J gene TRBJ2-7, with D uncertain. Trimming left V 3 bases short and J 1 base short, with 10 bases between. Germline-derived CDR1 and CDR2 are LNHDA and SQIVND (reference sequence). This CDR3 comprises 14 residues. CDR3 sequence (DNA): TGTGCCAGTAGTATGGATGGGCCGTCCTACGAGCAGTACTTC. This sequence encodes CASSMDGPSYEQYF.

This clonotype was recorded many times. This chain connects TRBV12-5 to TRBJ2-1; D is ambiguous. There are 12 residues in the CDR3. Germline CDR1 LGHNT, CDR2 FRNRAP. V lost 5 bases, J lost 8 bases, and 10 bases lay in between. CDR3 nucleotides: TGTGCTAGTGGTGACGGATACCATGAGCAGTTCTTC. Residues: CASGDGYHEQFF.

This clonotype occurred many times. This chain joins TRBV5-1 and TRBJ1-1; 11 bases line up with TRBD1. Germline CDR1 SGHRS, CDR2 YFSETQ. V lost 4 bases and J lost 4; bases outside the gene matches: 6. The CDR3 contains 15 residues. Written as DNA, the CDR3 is TGCGCCAGCAGCAAGGGACAGGGGGAGGGCACTGAAGCTTTCTTT. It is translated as CASSKGQGEGTEAFF. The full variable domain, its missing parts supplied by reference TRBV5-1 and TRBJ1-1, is KAGVTQTPRYLIKTRGQQVTLSCSPISGHRSVSWYQQTPGQGLQFLFEYFSETQRNKGNFPGRFSGRQFSNSRSEMNVSTLELGDSALYLCASSKGQGEGTEAFFGQGTRLTVV.

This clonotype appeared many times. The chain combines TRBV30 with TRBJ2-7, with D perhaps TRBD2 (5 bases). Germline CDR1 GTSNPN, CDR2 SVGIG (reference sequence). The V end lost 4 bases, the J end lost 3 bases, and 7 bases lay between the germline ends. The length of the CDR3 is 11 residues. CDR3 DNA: TGTGCCTGGAACAGCGGCTACGAGCAGTACTTC. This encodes CAWNSGYEQYF.

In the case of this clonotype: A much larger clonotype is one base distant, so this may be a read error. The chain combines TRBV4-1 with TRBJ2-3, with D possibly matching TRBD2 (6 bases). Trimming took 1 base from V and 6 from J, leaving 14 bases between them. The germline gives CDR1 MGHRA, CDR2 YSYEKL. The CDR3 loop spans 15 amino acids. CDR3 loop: CASSQVGGVDDTQYF. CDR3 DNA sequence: TGCGCCAGCAGCCAAGTGGGGGGAGTGGACGATACGCAGTATTTT.

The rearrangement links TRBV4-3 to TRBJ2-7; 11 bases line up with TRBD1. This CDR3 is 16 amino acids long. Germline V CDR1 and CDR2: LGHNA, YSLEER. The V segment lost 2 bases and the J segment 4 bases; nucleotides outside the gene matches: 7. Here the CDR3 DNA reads TGCGCCAGCAGCCAAATCTCCGGGACAGGGGGGTACGAGCAGTACTTC. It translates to CASSQISGTGGYEQYF.

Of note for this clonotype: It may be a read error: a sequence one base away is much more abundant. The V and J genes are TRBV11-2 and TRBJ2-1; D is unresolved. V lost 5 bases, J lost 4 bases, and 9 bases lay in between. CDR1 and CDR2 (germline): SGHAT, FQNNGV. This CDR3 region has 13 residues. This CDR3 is CASSPRNYNEQFF. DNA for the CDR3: TGTGCCAGCAGCCCGAGGAATTACAATGAGCAGTTCTTC.

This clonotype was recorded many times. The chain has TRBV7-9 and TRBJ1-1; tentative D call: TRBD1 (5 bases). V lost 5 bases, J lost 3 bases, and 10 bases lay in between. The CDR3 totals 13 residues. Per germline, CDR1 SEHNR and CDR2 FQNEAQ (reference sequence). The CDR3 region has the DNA TGTGCCAGCAGCCCCGGGGCGTACACTGAAGCTTTCTTT. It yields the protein CASSPGAYTEAFF.

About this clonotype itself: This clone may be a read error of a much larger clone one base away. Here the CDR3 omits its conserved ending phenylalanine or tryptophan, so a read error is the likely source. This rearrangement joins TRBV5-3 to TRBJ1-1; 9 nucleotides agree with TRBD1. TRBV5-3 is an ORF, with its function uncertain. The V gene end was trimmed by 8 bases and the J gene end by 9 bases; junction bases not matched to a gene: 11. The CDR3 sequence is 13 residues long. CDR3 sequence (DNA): TGTGCCAGCAGCGGGGGACAGGGACCTCAAGCTTTCCTT. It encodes CASSGGQGPQAFL.

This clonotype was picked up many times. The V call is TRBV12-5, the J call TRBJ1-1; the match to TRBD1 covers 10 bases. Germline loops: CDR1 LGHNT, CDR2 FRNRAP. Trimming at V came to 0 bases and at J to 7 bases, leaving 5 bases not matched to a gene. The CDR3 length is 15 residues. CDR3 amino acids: CASGLVGQGSGEAFF. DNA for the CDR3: TGTGCTAGTGGTTTGGTGGGACAGGGGTCGGGTGAAGCTTTCTTT. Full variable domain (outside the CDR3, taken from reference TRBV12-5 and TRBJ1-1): DARVTQTPRHKVTEMGQEVTMRCQPILGHNTVFWYRQTMMQGLELLAYFRNRAPLDDSGMPKDRFSAEMPDATLATLKIQPSEPRDSAVYFCASGLVGQGSGEAFFGQGTRLTVV.

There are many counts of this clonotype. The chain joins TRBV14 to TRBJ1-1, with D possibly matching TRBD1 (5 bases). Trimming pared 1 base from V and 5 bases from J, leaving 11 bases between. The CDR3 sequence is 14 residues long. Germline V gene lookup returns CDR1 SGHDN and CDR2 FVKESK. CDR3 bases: TGTGCCAGCAGCCAAGGCTGGGGGAATACTGAAGCTTTCTTT. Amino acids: CASSQGWGNTEAFF.

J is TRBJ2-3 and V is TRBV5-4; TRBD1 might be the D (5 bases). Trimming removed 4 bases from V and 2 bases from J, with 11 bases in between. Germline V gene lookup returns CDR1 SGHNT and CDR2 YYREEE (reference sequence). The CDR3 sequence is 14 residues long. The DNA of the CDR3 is TGTGCCAGCAGCATTGGGGCTATCACAGATACGCAGTATTTT. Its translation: CASSIGAITDTQYF.

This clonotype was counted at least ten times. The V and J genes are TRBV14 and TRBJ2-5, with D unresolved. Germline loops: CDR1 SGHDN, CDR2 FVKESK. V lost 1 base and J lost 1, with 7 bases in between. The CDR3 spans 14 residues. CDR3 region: CASSQVEIQETQYF. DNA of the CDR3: TGTGCCAGCAGCCAAGTAGAGATCCAAGAGACCCAGTACTTC.

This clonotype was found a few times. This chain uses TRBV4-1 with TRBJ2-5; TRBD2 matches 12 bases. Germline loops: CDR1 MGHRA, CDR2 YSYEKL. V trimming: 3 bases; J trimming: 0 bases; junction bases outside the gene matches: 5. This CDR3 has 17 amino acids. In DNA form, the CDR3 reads TGCGCCAGCAGCCAGACTAGCGGGGGCCGGTACCAAGAGACCCAGTACTTC. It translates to CASSQTSGGRYQETQYF.

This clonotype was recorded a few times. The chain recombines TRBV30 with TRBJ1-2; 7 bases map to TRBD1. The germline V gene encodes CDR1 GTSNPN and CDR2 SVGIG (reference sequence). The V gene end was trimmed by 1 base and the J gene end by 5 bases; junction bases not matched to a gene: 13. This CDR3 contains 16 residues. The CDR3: CAWSAARGDRLYGYTF. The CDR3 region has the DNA TGTGCCTGGAGTGCCGCTAGGGGGGACAGACTTTATGGCTACACCTTC.

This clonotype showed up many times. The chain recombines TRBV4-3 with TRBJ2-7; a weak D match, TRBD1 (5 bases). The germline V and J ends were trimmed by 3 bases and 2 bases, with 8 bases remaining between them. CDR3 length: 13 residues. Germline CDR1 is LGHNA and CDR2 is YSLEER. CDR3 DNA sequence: TGCGCCAGCAGCCAGGGGCTCCCCTACGAGCAGTACTTC. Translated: CASSQGLPYEQYF.

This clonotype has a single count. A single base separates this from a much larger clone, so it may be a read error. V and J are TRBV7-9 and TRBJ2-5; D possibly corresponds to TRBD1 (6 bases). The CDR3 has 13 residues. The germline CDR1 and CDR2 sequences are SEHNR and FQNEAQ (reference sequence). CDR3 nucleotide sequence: TGTGCCAGCACCACGGACAGCCAAGAGGCCCAGTACTTC. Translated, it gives CASTTDSQEAQYF.